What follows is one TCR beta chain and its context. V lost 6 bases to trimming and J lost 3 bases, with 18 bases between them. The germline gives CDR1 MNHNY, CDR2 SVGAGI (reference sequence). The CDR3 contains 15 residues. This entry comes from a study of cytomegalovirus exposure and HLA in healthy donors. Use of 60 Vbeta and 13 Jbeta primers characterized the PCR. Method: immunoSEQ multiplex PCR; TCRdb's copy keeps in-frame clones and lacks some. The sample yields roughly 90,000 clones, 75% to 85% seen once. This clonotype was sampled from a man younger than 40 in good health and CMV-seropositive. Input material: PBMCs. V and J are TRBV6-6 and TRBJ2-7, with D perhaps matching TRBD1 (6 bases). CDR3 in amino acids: CASSQVQGTHYEQYF. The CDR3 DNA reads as TGTGCCAGCAGCCAGGTTCAGGGGACCCACTACGAGCAGTACTTC.